These 21 T cell receptor beta chains were sequenced from one sample in a study of siplizumab effects on memory and regulatory T cells. TCRdb's table, derived via immunoSEQ multiplex PCR, lists solely in-frame clones and lacks some. The sample shows tens of thousands of clones, 90% to 98% of them seen only once. The specimen sequenced was naive CD8+ T cells sorted from blood. These receptors all stem from a human donor in good health.

The chain carries TRBV6-4 and TRBJ1-3; D is ambiguous. The germline V gene encodes CDR1 MRHNA and CDR2 SNTAGT. The CDR3 spans 12 residues. The V end was cut by 6 bases, the J end by 3 bases, with 6 bases between. CDR3 sequence reads: CASRPHGNTIYF. The CDR3 coding sequence is TGTGCCAGCAGACCGCATGGAAACACCATATATTTT.

The chain carries TRBV7-3 and TRBJ2-5; D might be TRBD2 (5 bases). This CDR3 has 15 residues. Trimming cost V 5 bases and J 5 bases, with 18 bases left between them. Germline V CDR1 and CDR2: SGHTA, FQGTGA. The CDR3 region has the DNA TGTGCCAGCAGCCCCAAAGGATTCGGACTGGAGACCCAGTACTTC. Translating gives CASSPKGFGLETQYF.

The rearrangement links TRBV7-3 to TRBJ2-1, with D tentatively TRBD2 (5 bases). Germline-derived CDR1 and CDR2 are SGHTA and FQGTGA. The CDR3 runs 15 residues. V lost 5 bases and J lost 0, with 11 bases in between. The CDR3 region has the DNA TGTGCCAGCAGCGTAGGACTCCTCTCCTACAATGAGCAGTTCTTC. It encodes CASSVGLLSYNEQFF.

The chain combines TRBV30 with TRBJ2-5; TRBD2 is a possible D gene (7 bases). The germline V and J ends were trimmed by 2 bases and 5 bases, with 21 bases remaining between them. This CDR3 is 16 amino acids long. In germline, CDR1 is GTSNPN, CDR2 SVGIG (reference sequence). The CDR3 DNA is TGTGCCTGGAGTTCCCCCCGTGGGGGGGCTGGGGAGACCCAGTACTTC. Encoded protein: CAWSSPRGGAGETQYF.

V usage is TRBV7-3 and J usage is TRBJ2-7; 8 bases agree with TRBD2. The J segment lost 0 bases and the V segment lost 5 bases, leaving 6 bases of the junction unmatched. CDR3 size: 15 residues. CDR1 SGHTA and CDR2 FQGTGA come from the germline V gene. CDR3 in DNA: TGTGCCAGCAGCCCAACTAGCGGAACCTCCTACGAGCAGTACTTC. It translates to CASSPTSGTSYEQYF.

The chain employs TRBV5-1 and TRBJ1-3; unclear D gene. The CDR3 length is 15 residues. Germline V gene data show CDR1 as SGHRS and CDR2 as YFSETQ. Deletions cut 0 bases from V and 8 bases from J, with 15 bases between. The CDR3 DNA reads TGCGCCAGCAGCTTGGGTTACGGGAGTGAAGACACCATATATTTT. Protein sequence: CASSLGYGSEDTIYF. The whole variable domain, filled in from reference TRBV5-1 and TRBJ1-3, reads KAGVTQTPRYLIKTRGQQVTLSCSPISGHRSVSWYQQTPGQGLQFLFEYFSETQRNKGNFPGRFSGRQFSNSRSEMNVSTLELGDSALYLCASSLGYGSEDTIYFGEGSWLTVV.

This clone appeared once. This chain joins TRBV5-5 and TRBJ2-7, with TRBD1 matching over 8 bases. This CDR3 contains 13 residues. J lost 6 bases, V lost 1 base, and 3 bases had no gene match. Germline V gene data show CDR1 as SGHKS and CDR2 as YYEKEE (reference sequence). DNA for the CDR3: TGTGCCAGCAGCTTGCAGGGGGCGAGCGAGCAGTACTTC. This gives the protein CASSLQGASEQYF.

The sample holds one count of this clone. The chain joins TRBV6-5 to TRBJ1-3; possibly TRBD1 for D (6 bases). CDR3 length: 13 amino acids. Looked up from germline, CDR1 is MNHEY and CDR2 is SVGAGI. The germline V and J ends were trimmed by 7 bases and 8 bases, with 15 bases remaining between them. Written as DNA, the CDR3 is TGTGCCAGCACCAAAGGCAGGGGACACACCATATATTTT. The encoded protein is CASTKGRGHTIYF.

This chain links TRBV6-6 with TRBJ2-3; 8 bases agree with TRBD2. There are 16 residues in the CDR3. V dropped 6 bases and J dropped 2; count of bases not matched to a gene: 10. CDR1 and CDR2 (germline): MNHNY, SVGAGI (reference sequence). CDR3 sequence: CASSYLAGSYTDTQYF. The CDR3 nucleotides read TGTGCCAGCAGCTATTTAGCGGGGAGCTACACAGATACGCAGTATTTT.

The chain has TRBV9 and TRBJ1-2; D ambiguous. There are 13 residues in the CDR3. Trimming shortened V by 4 bases and J by 3 bases, and 10 bases separated the two germline ends. The germline CDR1 and CDR2 sequences are SGDLS and YYNGEE. The CDR3 bases are TGTGCCAGCAGCCCCCCAGGAGACTATGGCTACACCTTC. Its protein product is CASSPPGDYGYTF.

The gene calls are TRBV7-9 and TRBJ2-2; D unclear. The CDR3 has 14 residues. CDR1 is SEHNR, CDR2 FQNEAQ, per germline (reference sequence). V gave up 1 base and J gave up 6 bases, with 9 bases separating them. The CDR3 bases are TGTGCCAGCAGCTTAGTAAGTCAGCCCGGGGAGCTGTTTTTT. This sequence encodes CASSLVSQPGELFF.

The V and J genes are TRBV5-1 and TRBJ2-1, with 7 bases that match TRBD2. The V segment lost 1 base and the J segment 4 bases; nucleotides outside the gene matches: 5. Germline-derived CDR1 and CDR2 are SGHRS and YFSETQ. The CDR3 extends over 15 amino acids. The CDR3 reads CASSLIGSGYNEQFF. DNA for the CDR3: TGCGCCAGCAGCTTGATAGGTAGCGGGTACAATGAGCAGTTCTTC.

The J gene is TRBJ1-4, the V gene TRBV13; 7 nucleotides align to TRBD1. This CDR3 region has 15 residues. V shed 5 bases, J shed 8 bases, and the junction held 11 bases outside the gene matches. The germline CDR1 and CDR2 sequences are PRHDT and FYEKMQ (reference sequence). CDR3: CASSPRGRGREKLFF. CDR3 nucleotide sequence: TGTGCCAGCAGCCCAAGAGGGAGGGGGCGAGAAAAACTGTTTTTT.

The CDR3 DNA is TGTGCCAGCAGCCTGACTAGCGGCCAAGAGACCCAGTACTTC. It translates to CASSLTSGQETQYF. V gene TRBV7-3 combines with J gene TRBJ2-5, with 9 bases that match TRBD2. Per germline, CDR1 SGHTA and CDR2 FQGTGA. This CDR3 has 14 amino acids. Trimming cost V 5 bases and J 1 base; bases outside gene matches: 2.

CDR3 amino acids: CASSEVLAGENEQYF. In DNA form, the CDR3 reads TGTGCCAGCAGTGAAGTTTTAGCGGGGGAGAACGAGCAGTACTTC. The V and J genes are TRBV2 and TRBJ2-7; TRBD2 aligns across 9 bases. The length of the CDR3 is 15 residues. V trimming: 1 base; J trimming: 5 bases; junction bases outside the gene matches: 6. The V gene's germline CDR1 is SNHLY and CDR2 FYNNEI.

The CDR3 DNA follows: TGCGCCAGCAGCCAAGATGTGGGCGGGTTCTCCTACGAGCAGTACTTC. This translates into CASSQDVGGFSYEQYF. V and J are TRBV4-3 and TRBJ2-7, with D possibly being TRBD2 (5 bases). Deletions cut 0 bases from V and 0 bases from J, with 12 bases between. From germline, CDR1 is LGHNA and CDR2 YSLEER. The CDR3 is made up of 16 amino acids.

The gene calls are TRBV5-5 and TRBJ1-2, with D unclear. The CDR3 extends over 14 amino acids. Germline CDR1 is SGHKS and CDR2 is YYEKEE (reference sequence). Trimming cost V 6 bases and J 2 bases, with 14 bases left between them. This CDR3 reads CASTLAPGNYGYTF. For the CDR3, the DNA is TGTGCCAGCACATTAGCCCCGGGGAACTATGGCTACACCTTC.

The chain has TRBV7-9 and TRBJ2-3, with TRBD2 matching 7 bases. The CDR3 sequence is 14 residues long. Germline loops: CDR1 SEHNR, CDR2 FQNEAQ (reference sequence). Germline trimming cut 4 bases from V and 0 bases from J; bases unmatched to any gene: 1. The CDR3 protein is CASSSSGSTDTQYF. The CDR3 nucleotides read TGTGCCAGCAGCTCTAGCGGCAGCACAGATACGCAGTATTTT.

The J gene is TRBJ1-4, the V gene TRBV7-9; D is possibly TRBD1 (6 bases). This CDR3 has 15 residues. CDR1 is SEHNR and CDR2 is FQNEAQ in the germline V gene (reference sequence). Trimming cost V 4 bases and J 12 bases, with 21 bases left between them. The CDR3 sequence is CASSYPRGRRGELFF. The CDR3 DNA sequence: TGTGCCAGCAGCTACCCCCGGGGGCGCCGTGGGGAACTGTTTTTT. The full variable domain, its missing parts supplied by reference TRBV7-9 and TRBJ1-4, is DTGVSQNPRHKITKRGQNVTFRCDPISEHNRLYWYRQTLGQGPEFLTYFQNEAQLEKSRLLSDRFSAERPKGSFSTLEIQRTEQGDSAMYLCASSYPRGRRGELFFGSGTQLSVL.

The chain uses TRBV6-1 and TRBJ2-3; 9 bases map to TRBD2. Germline loops: CDR1 MNHNS, CDR2 SASEGT. The V gene end was trimmed by 2 bases and the J gene end by 2 bases; junction bases not matched to a gene: 2. This CDR3 spans 15 amino acids. The CDR3 is CASSETSGFTDTQYF. The CDR3 nucleotides are TGTGCCAGCAGTGAAACTAGCGGGTTCACAGATACGCAGTATTTT.

This sequence joins TRBV25-1 and TRBJ1-3; D possibly corresponds to TRBD1 (5 bases). Germline CDR1 and CDR2: MGHDK and SYGVNS. The CDR3 loop spans 14 amino acids. Deletions cut 1 base from V and 8 bases from J, with 12 bases between. The CDR3: CASSELGTGHTIYF. Written as DNA, the CDR3 is TGTGCCAGCAGTGAATTGGGGACGGGACACACCATATATTTT.